A selection of T cell receptor beta chains follows, all from one sample in a study of cytomegalovirus exposure and HLA in healthy donors. Profiling relied on immunoSEQ multiplex PCR, and the TCRdb table lists in-frame clones only, not all of them. The top ten hold around 2.7% of the sample, which has approximately 110,000 clones, 82% seen once. Sequencing was performed on PBMCs. The receptors were gathered from a woman aged 18-29 years in good health and CMV-seronegative. Both conserved end residues are part of each CDR3. Each record gives: D gene, J gene, V gene, clone size, CDR3 length, CDR3 DNA, CDR3 protein. The D gene is left open where the match is weak. Only part of the rows carry a size: once, few, many, or a class if the clone is expanded.

>-|TRBJ1-5|TRBV28|-|11
TGTGCCAGCGGGCCTAATCAGCCCCAGCATTTT
CASGPNQPQHF
>TRBD2|TRBJ2-5|TRBV4-2|-|16
TGTGCCAGCAGCCAAGATTCAACTAGCGGGCAAGAGACCCAGTACTTC
CASSQDSTSGQETQYF
>TRBD2|TRBJ2-1|TRBV4-2|-|16
TGTGCCAGCAGCGTATCTAGCGGGAGCACCTACAATGAGCAGTTCTTC
CASSVSSGSTYNEQFF
>-|TRBJ1-5|TRBV27|-|18
TGTGCCAGCAGTTTATTAGCCCCGGGAGGGTTGAGCAATCAGCCCCAGCATTTT
CASSLLAPGGLSNQPQHF
>TRBD2|TRBJ2-5|TRBV27|-|16
TGTGCCAGCAGTTTATCGGGACTAGCGGCCCAAGAGACCCAGTACTTC
CASSLSGLAAQETQYF
>-|TRBJ2-2|TRBV28|-|14
TGTGCCAGCAGTCCGGGACTCCTCACCGGGGAGCTGTTTTTT
CASSPGLLTGELFF
>-|TRBJ1-6|TRBV5-1|-|15
TGCGCCAGCAGCTTGGAGGTCAGGGAAAATTCACCCCTCCACTTT
CASSLEVRENSPLHF
>-|TRBJ2-4|TRBV21-1|-|14
TGTGCCAGCAGCATATGTCTTTCCAAAAACATTCAGTACTTC
CASSICLSKNIQYF
>TRBD2|TRBJ2-3|TRBV2|-|15
TGTGCCAGCAAGAGACTAGCGGCAAACACAGATACGCAGTATTTT
CASKRLAANTDTQYF
>TRBD2|TRBJ2-1|TRBV10-2|-|14
TGCGCCAGCAGCGTGAGCGGGAGAATGAATGAGCAGTTCTTC
CASSVSGRMNEQFF
>-|TRBJ1-6|TRBV6-5|-|16
TGTGCCAGCAGTTACTCCCCCCTGATGGCAGAGCGGGCCCTCCACTTT
CASSYSPLMAERALHF
>-|TRBJ2-3|TRBV6-1|few|12
TGTGCCAGCTCGACTGACCGATTATCGCAGTATTTT
CASSTDRLSQYF
>TRBD2|TRBJ2-1|TRBV5-1|-|15
TGCGCCAGCAGACCTAGCGGGAGTGGGTACAATGAGCAGTTCTTC
CASRPSGSGYNEQFF
>TRBD1|TRBJ2-1|TRBV7-2|once|15
TGTGCCAGCAGCTTAGAGGGGGCGATCGTCAATGAGCAGTTCTTC
CASSLEGAIVNEQFF
>-|TRBJ2-5|TRBV6-1|-|13
TGTGCCAGCAGTAGAATAGGAGGGGAGACCCAGTACTTC
CASSRIGGETQYF
>-|TRBJ1-2|TRBV6-1|-|15
TGTGCCAGCAGTGAAGGGAGACAGGCCTTCGGGGGCTACACCTTC
CASSEGRQAFGGYTF
>TRBD1|TRBJ2-1|TRBV5-6|-|14
TGTGCCAGCAGTTCTGGGACAGGGAAGGCTGAGCAGTTCTTC
CASSSGTGKAEQFF
>TRBD1|TRBJ1-1|TRBV5-1|-|14
TGCGCCAGCAGCTCGACAGGGGTAAACACTGAAGCTTTCTTT
CASSSTGVNTEAFF
>-|TRBJ1-2|TRBV5-6|once|17
TGTGCCAGCAGCCCCGATTGGGGTGCAGGGGCTAACTATGGCTACACCTTC
CASSPDWGAGANYGYTF
>TRBD1|TRBJ1-2|TRBV11-1|-|16
TGTGCCAGCAGCTTATCCCCTGGACAGGTCGGCCGAGGCTACACCTTC
CASSLSPGQVGRGYTF
>TRBD1|TRBJ1-1|TRBV5-4|-|16
TGTGCCAGCAGCTCGGAACCGGACAGGGCAAACACTGAAGCTTTCTTT
CASSSEPDRANTEAFF
>TRBD1|TRBJ1-5|TRBV19|few|15
TGTGCCAGTAGAACCGGGACAGAGGGCAATCAGCCCCAGCATTTT
CASRTGTEGNQPQHF
>-|TRBJ2-7|TRBV15|-|13
TGTGCCACCAGCAGAGAAGCGTATTACGAGCAGTACTTC
CATSREAYYEQYF
>-|TRBJ1-3|TRBV7-2|-|15
TGTGCCAGCAGCTTGGAAACAGGCTCAGGAAACACCATATATTTT
CASSLETGSGNTIYF
>-|TRBJ1-5|TRBV28|-|15
TGTGCCAGCAGCCCTTCCTCTCAGGGCCGGCAGCCCCAGCATTTT
CASSPSSQGRQPQHF
>TRBD1|TRBJ1-4|TRBV28|-|15
TGTGCCAGCAGGGGGGGAGGACAGGTTAATGAAAAACTGTTTTTT
CASRGGGQVNEKLFF
>-|TRBJ1-1|TRBV5-1|-|15
TGCGCCAGCAGCTCGCGCAGACCCGGAGACACTGAAGCTTTCTTT
CASSSRRPGDTEAFF
>-|TRBJ2-5|TRBV7-2|-|15
TGTGCCAGCAGCTTAGGTTTCAGGGGCGGGGAGACCCAGTACTTC
CASSLGFRGGETQYF
>-|TRBJ2-1|TRBV19|-|14
TGTGCCAGTAGTACGGGGGACAGAGTTAATGAGCAGTTCTTC
CASSTGDRVNEQFF
>-|TRBJ2-1|TRBV7-2|-|13
TGTGCCAGCAGCTTAAGTGAGGGTACTGAGCAGTTCTTC
CASSLSEGTEQFF
>-|TRBJ2-7|TRBV29-1|-|14
TGCAGCGTTGAAAAGGGCGCGGGGTCCTACGAGCAGTACTTC
CSVEKGAGSYEQYF
>TRBD2|TRBJ2-3|TRBV29-1|few|13
TGCAGCTCTAAAGCGGGGAACACAGATACGCAGTATTTT
CSSKAGNTDTQYF
>TRBD2|TRBJ2-1|TRBV9|-|14
TGTGCCAGCAGCGTAGCGGGGGGTAACAATGAGCAGTTCTTC
CASSVAGGNNEQFF
>TRBD2|TRBJ2-1|TRBV5-1|few|15
TGCGCCAGCAGCTTGGTTTCTAGCGGGAGGAATGAGCAGTTCTTC
CASSLVSSGRNEQFF
>-|TRBJ2-3|TRBV5-1|once|16
TGCGCCAGCAGCCCGGCATTCTCCAGGGGTGCAGATACGCAGTATTTT
CASSPAFSRGADTQYF
>TRBD1|TRBJ2-2|TRBV27|-|15
TGTGCCAGCAGTGCCAGGGGGCTTAGCACCGGGGAGCTGTTTTTT
CASSARGLSTGELFF
>-|TRBJ1-4|TRBV5-1|-|14
TGCGCCAGCAGCACTGGGGACGGGAGTGAAAAACTGTTTTTT
CASSTGDGSEKLFF
>TRBD2|TRBJ2-1|TRBV27|-|14
TGTGCCAGCCGCTCCGGAGGGGCGGGAGTTGAGCAGTTCTTC
CASRSGGAGVEQFF
>TRBD1|TRBJ1-1|TRBV6-5|-|14
TGTGCCACCTCCGGTGGACAGGGGGAATCTGAAGCTTTCTTT
CATSGGQGESEAFF
>TRBD1|TRBJ1-4|TRBV6-1|-|16
TGTGCCAGCAGTGAAGCGAAGGGACAGGGAGATGAAAAACTGTTTTTT
CASSEAKGQGDEKLFF
>TRBD1|TRBJ1-1|TRBV19|-|14
TGTGCCAGTAAAACCGACAGGGGGAACACTGAAGCTTTCTTT
CASKTDRGNTEAFF
>TRBD1|TRBJ2-7|TRBV19|-|15
TGTGCCAGTAATTCCCCCGGGACAGGCGCCTACGAGCAGTACTTC
CASNSPGTGAYEQYF
>-|TRBJ1-1|TRBV6-1|-|15
TGTGCCAGCAGTGAACCCAGGGGACTGAACACTGAAGCTTTCTTT
CASSEPRGLNTEAFF
>-|TRBJ1-1|TRBV6-6|-|14
TGTGCCAGCACCGATCGACAGAGGAACACTGAAGCTTTCTTT
CASTDRQRNTEAFF
>-|TRBJ1-5|TRBV6-5|-|14
TGTGCCAGCAGTTCGACAGACCTGAATCAGCCCCAGCATTTT
CASSSTDLNQPQHF
>-|TRBJ1-4|TRBV15|-|14
TGTGCCACCAGCAGCGGAACAGACCCACAGAAACTGTTTTTT
CATSSGTDPQKLFF
>TRBD2|TRBJ2-1|TRBV7-6|-|14
TGTGCCAGCAGCTTCTCGGGACTAACAAATGAGCAGTTCTTC
CASSFSGLTNEQFF
>-|TRBJ1-1|TRBV7-5|-|11
TGTGCCAGAAGGACCGGGACAGGGGCTTTCTTT
CARRTGTGAFF
>-|TRBJ1-6|TRBV6-5|-|14
TGTGCCAGCAAACTCGACAGCAGTAATTCACCCCTCCACTTT
CASKLDSSNSPLHF
>-|TRBJ2-1|TRBV19|few|14
TGTGCCAGTGGCGGGTTTAGCTCCTACAATGAGCAGTTCTTC
CASGGFSSYNEQFF
>TRBD1|TRBJ2-3|TRBV5-1|-|15
TGCGCCAGCAGCTTTAATGGCAGGGGGTCGGATACGCAGTATTTT
CASSFNGRGSDTQYF
>TRBD1|TRBJ2-1|TRBV5-6|few|17
TGTGCCAGCAGCTTCCCGGGACAGTTAAATCGCTACAATGAGCAGTTCTTC
CASSFPGQLNRYNEQFF
>-|TRBJ1-2|TRBV5-1|-|14
TGCGCCAGCAGCTTGGAGACAGGAAACTATGGCTACACCTTC
CASSLETGNYGYTF
>-|TRBJ1-4|TRBV6-1|few|14
TGTGCCAGCAGTGAATGGGGGGACGGTGAAAAACTGTTTTTT
CASSEWGDGEKLFF
>TRBD1|TRBJ2-7|TRBV11-2|-|13
TGTGCCAGCAGCTGGGGACAGGCCTCCGAGCAGTACTTC
CASSWGQASEQYF
>-|TRBJ1-1|TRBV9|-|13
TGTGCCAGCAGCGTTAACATCCGGGCTGAAGCTTTCTTT
CASSVNIRAEAFF
>-|TRBJ2-5|TRBV4-2|-|18
TGTGCCAGCAGCCAAGAAGGGAAGTCTAGCGAGTTCCGGGAGACCCAGTACTTC
CASSQEGKSSEFRETQYF